Described below is a single TCR beta chain sequence and its context. V shed 4 bases, J shed 3 bases, and the junction held 2 bases outside the gene matches. CDR1 SGHNT and CDR2 YYREEE come from the germline V gene (reference sequence). The CDR3 is 14 amino acids. The data are from a study of blood T cell repertoires in COVID-19. Study-level background: Collection of acute and convalescent COVID-19 samples took place in the United States, Italy and Spain. From T cells, B-cell-depleted T cells, or PBMCs came the material, which was cDNA or gDNA.

Per the original data handling: Amplification with reference gene primers provided the estimates of nucleated cell counts. Here immunoSEQ multiplex PCR was the method, and the copy in TCRdb shows in-frame clones only, minus some. V, J and clone size reflect that table, while D and trimming were determined from the DNA. The table includes approximately 150,000 clones, around 81% detected once. V is TRBV5-4 and J is TRBJ2-5, with 11 nucleotides matching TRBD2. The sample taken for sequencing was peripheral blood. The TCR originated in a man aged 60-69 years with active or convalescent COVID-19. CDR3 sequence reads: CASSPGLAEETQYF. The CDR3 DNA reads TGTGCCAGCAGCCCGGGACTAGCGGAAGAGACCCAGTACTTC.